The 16 T cell receptor beta chains reported below all come from one sample, sequenced in a study of T-cell reconstitution after alpha-beta-depleted transplantation in children. Unique molecular identifiers were incorporated when the TCRbeta library was constructed. One entry per CDR3 protein, called by TCRdb with MiXCR from the PCR reads. This table holds over 550,000 distinct CDR3 sequences, about 11% found once. Material: PBMCs from the stem cell graft donor, obtained from the stem cell graft. The receptors shown here come from a human donor who donated a stem cell graft to a child with acute myeloid leukemia.

This clonotype showed up just a few times. The V and J genes are TRBV6-2 or TRBV6-3 and TRBJ1-4; D call uncertain. The CDR3 is 16 amino acids. CDR1 is MNHEY and CDR2 is SVGEGT in the germline V gene. The V gene lost 6 bases and the J gene lost 9 bases, with 23 bases spanning the gap. CDR3 sequence (DNA): TGTGCCAGCAGACCCCGACAACTCGAGTGGACTCAAAAACTGTTTTTT. Its translation: CASRPRQLEWTQKLFF.

This clonotype was detected many times. The chain combines TRBV20-1 with TRBJ2-1; D gene uncertain. Trimming shortened V by 8 bases and J by 9 bases, and 20 bases separated the two germline ends. Germline-derived CDR1 and CDR2 are DFQATT and SNEGSKA (reference sequence). The CDR3 is 13 residues long. The CDR3 sequence is CSRVSGHGGEQFF. As DNA, the CDR3 is TGCAGTCGGGTGAGTGGCCACGGTGGTGAGCAGTTCTTC.

The chain employs TRBV20-1 and TRBJ2-1, with 8 bases fitting TRBD2. The V and J ends lost 1 base and 5 bases, in that order; junction bases with no gene match: 13. This CDR3 is built from 17 residues. Germline loops: CDR1 DFQATT, CDR2 SNEGSKA (reference sequence). The CDR3 region is CSARGSTPGLGHNEQFF. CDR3 in DNA: TGCAGTGCTAGAGGTTCCACGCCGGGACTAGGTCACAATGAGCAGTTCTTC.

The V call is TRBV28, the J call TRBJ2-7; 12 positions match TRBD2. V was clipped by 2 bases and J by 1 base; unmatched bases: 3. The CDR3 loop spans 16 amino acids. Germline CDR1 and CDR2: MDHEN and SYDVKM. The CDR3 region has the DNA TGTGCCAGCAGTTTAGTCGGACTAGCGGGGTCCTACGAGCAGTACTTC. This codes for CASSLVGLAGSYEQYF. Combining the CDR3 with reference TRBV28 and TRBJ2-7 gives the whole variable domain DVKVTQSSRYLVKRTGEKVFLECVQDMDHENMFWYRQDPGLGLRLIYFSYDVKMKEKGDIPEGYSVSREKKERFSLILESASTNQTSMYLCASSLVGLAGSYEQYFGPGTRLTVT.

The genes are TRBV7-9 and TRBJ2-7; tentatively, D is TRBD2 (6 bases). CDR1 and CDR2 from the germline V gene are SEHNR and FQNEAQ (reference sequence). Trimming pared 8 bases from V and 0 bases from J, leaving 20 bases between. The CDR3 is made up of 16 amino acids. The CDR3 reads CASGQMGTPTSYEQYF. The CDR3 nucleotides read TGTGCCAGCGGCCAAATGGGGACTCCAACCTCCTACGAGCAGTACTTC.

The table lists this clonotype with a few counts. V gene TRBV20-1 combines with J gene TRBJ1-4; 9 nucleotides align to TRBD1. The length of the CDR3 is 14 residues. CDR1 DFQATT and CDR2 SNEGSKA come from the germline V gene (reference sequence). Trimming cost V 6 bases and J 14 bases; bases outside gene matches: 16. CDR3 nucleotides: TGCAGTGCCTCGGATGGGACAGGGCTTGGTCTTCTGTTTTTT. This codes for CSASDGTGLGLLFF.

This clonotype was recorded at least ten times. The chain is built from TRBV27 and TRBJ2-3; 7 bases line up with TRBD1. The germline CDR1 and CDR2 sequences are MNHEY and SMNVEV (reference sequence). J lost 6 bases, V lost 4 bases, and 7 bases had no gene match. The CDR3 has 14 amino acids. The CDR3 spells CASSSRTGEDTQYF. CDR3 bases: TGTGCCAGCAGTTCTCGAACAGGGGAGGATACGCAGTATTTT.

The V call is TRBV20-1, the J call TRBJ1-5; 8 bases align to TRBD1. V shed 1 base, J shed 7 bases, and the junction held 9 bases outside the gene matches. The CDR3 length is 15 residues. Looked up from germline, CDR1 is DFQATT and CDR2 is SNEGSKA (reference sequence). The CDR3 DNA reads as TGCAGTGCTAGAGGAGTATCACAGGGGGGACAGCCCCAGCATTTT. Residues: CSARGVSQGGQPQHF.

The chain couples TRBV18 to TRBJ2-5, with D possibly being TRBD1 or TRBD2 (5 bases each). The CDR3 runs 13 residues. The germline V gene encodes CDR1 KGHSH and CDR2 LQKENI. The V end was cut by 3 bases, the J end by 3 bases, with 8 bases between. The chain's CDR3 is CASSPGTEETQYF. CDR3 sequence (DNA): TGTGCCAGCTCACCCGGGACCGAAGAGACCCAGTACTTC.

This clonotype was observed a few times. This rearrangement joins TRBV20-1 to TRBJ2-3; 16 bases align to TRBD2. With V trimmed by 1 base and J by 4 bases, 20 bases remained unmatched. The germline V gene encodes CDR1 DFQATT and CDR2 SNEGSKA (reference sequence). The CDR3 is 22 residues long. The CDR3 sequence: CSARAGGSGTSGRDPSPDTQYF. The CDR3 nucleotides are TGCAGTGCTAGAGCTGGGGGGTCCGGGACTAGCGGGAGGGACCCCAGCCCAGATACGCAGTATTTT.

Ten or more counts support this clonotype. The rearrangement uses TRBV6-5 and TRBJ2-2; TRBD2 agrees at 9 bases. V lost 0 bases and J lost 6; bases outside the gene matches: 11. There are 18 residues in the CDR3. Germline CDR1 reads MNHEY; CDR2 reads SVGAGI. CDR3: CASSYSKAAGGLAGELFF. The CDR3 coding sequence is TGTGCCAGCAGTTACTCCAAGGCAGCGGGAGGTTTAGCCGGGGAGCTGTTTTTT.

This chain connects TRBV29-1 to TRBJ2-2, with 8 bases that match TRBD2. CDR3 length: 17 residues. Germline V lookup: CDR1 SQVTM, CDR2 ANQGSEA. V lost 4 bases to trimming and J lost 2 bases; unmatched junction nucleotides: 12. The CDR3 reads CSVVVFEREKNTGELFF. CDR3 bases: TGCAGCGTTGTGGTATTCGAGCGGGAGAAAAACACCGGGGAGCTGTTTTTT.

The table lists this clonotype with a few counts. This sequence joins TRBV11-2 and TRBJ1-5, with no clear D. CDR3 size: 15 residues. V was cut by 4 bases and J by 4 bases, with 14 bases left in between. The germline gives CDR1 SGHAT, CDR2 FQNNGV. CDR3 residues: CASSSGGNGNQPQHF. The CDR3 DNA follows: TGTGCCAGCAGCTCTGGAGGGAACGGAAATCAGCCCCAGCATTTT.

This chain links TRBV6-5 with TRBJ2-7, with D perhaps matching TRBD1 (7 bases). The CDR3 totals 17 residues. Looked up from germline, CDR1 is MNHEY and CDR2 is SVGAGI. Deletions cut 2 bases from V and 2 bases from J, with 19 bases between. The CDR3 DNA reads TGTGCCAGCAGTTACCGGACTACAGGGGACTTCCCCTACGAGCAGTACTTC. This translates into CASSYRTTGDFPYEQYF.

The chain combines TRBV9 with TRBJ2-2; TRBD2 aligns across 11 bases. The CDR3 runs to 15 residues. Trimming took 4 bases from V and 6 from J; bases not matched to a gene: 5. Looked up from germline, CDR1 is SGDLS and CDR2 is YYNGEE. In DNA, the CDR3 is TGTGCCAGCAGCCAACTAGCGGGAGATTCCGGGGAGCTGTTTTTT. Translation gives CASSQLAGDSGELFF.

The CDR3 DNA sequence: TGTGCCAGCAGCGTAGGCCTATTCGCAGATACGCAGTATTTT. Protein product: CASSVGLFADTQYF. This chain joins TRBV9 and TRBJ2-3; D remains unclear. This CDR3 region has 14 residues. The germline V gene has CDR1 SGDLS and CDR2 YYNGEE. Trimming left V 0 bases short and J 4 bases short, with 9 bases between. Complete variable domain (other parts from reference TRBV9 and TRBJ2-3): DSGVTQTPKHLITATGQRVTLRCSPRSGDLSVYWYQQSLDQGLQFLIQYYNGEERAKGNILERFSAQQFPDLHSELNLSSLELGDSALYFCASSVGLFADTQYFGPGTRLTVL.